These 4 T cell receptor beta chains originate from one sample sequenced in a study of CD8 T cells in Susac syndrome. cDNA came from approximately 0.5 to 1 ug RNA primed by random hexamers. MiXCR was run by TCRdb on the immunoSEQ multiplex PCR reads, yielding one entry per CDR3 protein. The data contain around 170,000 distinct CDR3 sequences, roughly 94% of them singletons. The sequenced sample was CD8+ T cells from PBMCs. The receptors here all came from a human donor with Susac syndrome.

The gene calls are TRBV12-3 or TRBV12-4 and TRBJ1-5; D possibly corresponds to TRBD1 (6 bases). The CDR3 length is 19 residues. The ends were cut back, 2 bases at V and 5 bases at J, with 25 bases in the middle. The CDR3 bases are TGTGCCAGCAGTTTATTGCGGGACACATCCTTCAGAATGCATCAGCCCCAGCATTTT. Protein product: CASSLLRDTSFRMHQPQHF.

The rearrangement uses TRBV6-5 and TRBJ2-5, with 8 bases lining up with TRBD2. This CDR3 is built from 17 residues. Germline loops: CDR1 MNHEY, CDR2 SVGAGI. V was pared by 0 bases and J by 2 bases, with 8 bases of the junction left unmatched. The CDR3 protein is CASSYSTPGLDQETQYF. The CDR3 DNA is TGTGCCAGCAGTTACTCGACTCCGGGACTAGATCAAGAGACCCAGTACTTC.

The chain uses TRBV30 and TRBJ2-3, with 10 bases fitting TRBD2. Germline CDR1 reads GTSNPN; CDR2 reads SVGIG (reference sequence). CDR3 length: 17 amino acids. The V and J ends lost 2 bases and 3 bases, in that order; junction bases with no gene match: 11. The CDR3 DNA sequence: TGTGCCTGGAGTCCCTCACCGGGACTAGCGAAAACAGATACGCAGTATTTT. Its protein product is CAWSPSPGLAKTDTQYF. The entire variable domain, with the rest obtained from reference TRBV30 and TRBJ2-3, is as follows: SQTIHQWPATLVQPVGSPLSLECTVEGTSNPNLYWYRQAAGRGLQLLFYSVGIGQISSEVPQNLSASRPQDRQFILSSKKLLLSDSGFYLCAWSPSPGLAKTDTQYFGPGTRLTVL.

The V and J genes are TRBV7-8 and TRBJ2-1; D is possibly TRBD1 (6 bases). CDR3 length equals 15 residues. Trimming stripped 5 bases from V and 6 bases from J, with 17 bases between. Germline V gene sequence: CDR1 SGHVS, CDR2 FQNEAQ. CDR3 sequence reads: CASSPNPGDTNEQFF. The CDR3 DNA reads TGTGCCAGCAGCCCAAATCCCGGGGACACCAATGAGCAGTTCTTC. The variable domain in full, completed from reference TRBV7-8 and TRBJ2-1, reads GAGVSQSPRYKVAKRGQDVALRCDPISGHVSLFWYQQALGQGPEFLTYFQNEAQLDKSGLPSDRFFAERPEGSVSTLKIQRTQQEDSAVYLCASSPNPGDTNEQFFGPGTRLTVL.